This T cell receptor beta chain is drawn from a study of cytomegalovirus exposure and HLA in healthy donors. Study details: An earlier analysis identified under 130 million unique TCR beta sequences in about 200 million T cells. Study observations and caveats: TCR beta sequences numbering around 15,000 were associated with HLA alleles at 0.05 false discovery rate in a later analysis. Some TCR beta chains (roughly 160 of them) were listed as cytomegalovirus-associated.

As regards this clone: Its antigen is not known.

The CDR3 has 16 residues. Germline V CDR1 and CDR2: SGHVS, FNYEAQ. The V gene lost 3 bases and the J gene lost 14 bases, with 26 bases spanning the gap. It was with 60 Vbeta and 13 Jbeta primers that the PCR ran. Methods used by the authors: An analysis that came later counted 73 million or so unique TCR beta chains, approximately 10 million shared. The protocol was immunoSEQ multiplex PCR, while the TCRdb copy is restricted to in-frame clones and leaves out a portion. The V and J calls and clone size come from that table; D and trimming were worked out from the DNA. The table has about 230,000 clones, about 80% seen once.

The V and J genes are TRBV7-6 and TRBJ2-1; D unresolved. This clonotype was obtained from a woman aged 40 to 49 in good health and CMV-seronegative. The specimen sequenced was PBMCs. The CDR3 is CASSLLSPGWIKVKFF. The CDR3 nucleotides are TGTGCCAGCAGCTTGCTTAGCCCGGGTTGGATCAAAGTAAAGTTCTTC.